One and the same sample provided the 27 T cell receptor beta chains below, sequenced in a study of T cells in narcolepsy. Generated by immunoSEQ multiplex PCR, the TCRdb table keeps only in-frame clones and is missing some. Of 25,000 to 30,000 clones listed, around 79% are singletons. Sequencing was carried out using memory (CD45RA-) CD4+ T cells from blood. These receptors were collected from a human donor in good health.

The chain joins TRBV9 to TRBJ1-1; D not resolved. Trimming removed 2 bases from V and 1 base from J, with 6 bases in between. The CDR3 is 13 amino acids. Germline V gives CDR1 SGDLS, CDR2 YYNGEE. This CDR3 reads CASSVSGNTEAFF. In DNA form, the CDR3 reads TGTGCCAGCAGCGTCAGCGGGAACACTGAAGCTTTCTTT. The whole variable domain, filled in from reference TRBV9 and TRBJ1-1, reads DSGVTQTPKHLITATGQRVTLRCSPRSGDLSVYWYQQSLDQGLQFLIQYYNGEERAKGNILERFSAQQFPDLHSELNLSSLELGDSALYFCASSVSGNTEAFFGQGTRLTVV.

This clone was counted a few times. This chain links TRBV15 with TRBJ1-1; the match to TRBD1 covers 7 bases. Germline assignment: CDR1 LNHNV and CDR2 YYDKDF (reference sequence). The ends lost 2 bases at V and 5 bases at J; junction bases unmatched: 8. The CDR3 is 15 amino acids. In nucleotides, the CDR3 is TGTGCCACCAGCAGAAAAAGACAGGGAGGGACTGAAGCTTTCTTT. Translation gives CATSRKRQGGTEAFF.

The chain uses TRBV5-4 and TRBJ2-6; D is undetermined. Germline loops: CDR1 SGHNT, CDR2 YYREEE (reference sequence). This CDR3 comprises 17 residues. Trimming shortened V by 0 bases and J by 0 bases, and 10 bases separated the two germline ends. The CDR3 DNA sequence: TGTGCCAGCAGCTTGGGAGGACCGACCTCTGGGGCCAACGTCCTGACTTTC. Its translation is CASSLGGPTSGANVLTF.

The chain joins TRBV21-1 to TRBJ2-2; no DNA check was done on the table's D call, TRBD2. TRBV21-1 is designated a pseudogene. The CDR3 sequence is 17 residues long. The CDR3 reads CASSKEVGGRNTGELFF. The CDR3 DNA reads TGTGCCAGCAGCAAAGAGGTTGGCGGGAGGAACACCGGGGAGCTGTTTTTT.

This clone was found once. The rearrangement uses TRBV6-6 and TRBJ1-2; unclear D gene. The CDR3 contains 13 residues. The V end lost 3 bases, the J end lost 7 bases, and 12 bases lay between the germline ends. Per germline, CDR1 MNHNY and CDR2 SVGAGI (reference sequence). CDR3 nucleotides: TGTGCCAGCAGTTATACGGCGAGGTCTGGCTACACCTTC. This codes for CASSYTARSGYTF.

This clone was detected only a few times. The rearrangement uses TRBV18 and TRBJ2-5, with D perhaps TRBD1 (6 bases). Per germline, CDR1 KGHSH and CDR2 LQKENI. The CDR3 has 14 residues. Between the trimmed V and J ends, which lost 3 bases and 5 bases, there was a span of 13 bases. The CDR3 DNA sequence: TGTGCCAGCTCACCCAGAACAGGGCGGGAGACCCAGTACTTC. As protein: CASSPRTGRETQYF.

This clone was detected only a few times. This chain joins TRBV15 and TRBJ2-5; D not certain. Germline-derived CDR1 and CDR2 are LNHNV and YYDKDF (reference sequence). CDR3 length: 12 amino acids. V was cut by 0 bases and J by 5 bases, with 4 bases left in between. The CDR3: CATSRDVETQYF. In nucleotides, the CDR3 is TGTGCCACCAGCAGAGATGTTGAGACCCAGTACTTC.

The chain uses TRBV28 and TRBJ1-2; D might be TRBD1 (6 bases). Trimming shortened V by 1 base and J by 3 bases, and 15 bases separated the two germline ends. This CDR3 comprises 16 residues. Germline V gene data show CDR1 as MDHEN and CDR2 as SYDVKM. CDR3 nucleotide sequence: TGTGCCAGCAGTTTATCGGGGGCGACGGGGGACTATGGCTACACCTTC. Protein product: CASSLSGATGDYGYTF.

The chain combines TRBV27 with TRBJ2-7; 9 nucleotides align to TRBD2. V trimming: 5 bases; J trimming: 7 bases; junction bases outside the gene matches: 12. The V gene's germline CDR1 is MNHEY and CDR2 SMNVEV (reference sequence). The CDR3 consists of 15 residues. This CDR3 is CASSPQPGTSREQYF. For the CDR3, the DNA is TGTGCCAGCAGTCCGCAACCCGGGACTAGCCGAGAGCAGTACTTC.

The chain combines TRBV18 with TRBJ2-7, with D possibly TRBD1 on 5 matching bases. The CDR3 sequence is 16 residues long. Germline-derived CDR1 and CDR2 are KGHSH and LQKENI. Trimming took 3 bases from V and 5 from J, leaving 20 bases between them. In DNA, the CDR3 is TGTGCCAGCTCACCCCCTGGCCGCCAGGGTTCCAACGAGCAGTACTTC. It yields the protein CASSPPGRQGSNEQYF. Full variable domain (outside the CDR3, taken from reference TRBV18 and TRBJ2-7): NAGVMQNPRHLVRRRGQEARLRCSPMKGHSHVYWYRQLPEEGLKFMVYLQKENIIDESGMPKERFSAEFPKEGPSILRIQQVVRGDSAAYFCASSPPGRQGSNEQYFGPGTRLTVT.

This clone was seen a single time. The chain joins TRBV7-3 to TRBJ2-3; 9 nucleotides agree with TRBD2. Germline CDR1 SGHTA, CDR2 FQGTGA. The junction had 13 bases not matched to a gene; V was cut back by 5 bases and J by 1 base. The CDR3 is 18 amino acids. This chain's CDR3 is CASSPALAGVVGTDTQYF. CDR3 DNA: TGTGCCAGCAGCCCGGCGTTAGCGGGAGTAGTCGGCACAGATACGCAGTATTTT.

J is TRBJ1-6 and V is TRBV6-6, with TRBD1 matching 7 bases. The ends lost 6 bases at V and 7 bases at J; junction bases unmatched: 9. The CDR3 extends over 15 amino acids. Germline V gene lookup returns CDR1 MNHNY and CDR2 SVGAGI (reference sequence). The CDR3 DNA reads as TGTGCCAGCAGCCCATCCGACAGGGACAATTCACCCCTCCACTTT. Translating it yields CASSPSDRDNSPLHF.

The count of this clone is one. The J gene is TRBJ1-1, the V gene TRBV6-5; no firm D call. Germline CDR1 reads MNHEY; CDR2 reads SVGAGI. Trimming left V 9 bases short and J 11 bases short, with 19 bases between. CDR3 size: 12 residues. CDR3 in amino acids: CASQLRAQEAFF. The CDR3 DNA sequence: TGTGCCAGTCAGCTGAGGGCCCAGGAGGCTTTCTTT.

This chain uses TRBV19 with TRBJ1-3; TRBD1 matches 8 bases. V was clipped by 7 bases and J by 0 bases; unmatched bases: 5. Per germline, CDR1 LNHDA and CDR2 SQIVND (reference sequence). This CDR3 is built from 15 residues. The CDR3 DNA reads TGTGCCAGTACCCCGGGACAGGCCTCTGGAAACACCATATATTTT. As protein: CASTPGQASGNTIYF.

This clone has a single count. The chain recombines TRBV19 with TRBJ2-2; 9 positions agree with TRBD2. The CDR3 has 16 residues. Trimming took 3 bases from V and 3 from J; bases not matched to a gene: 5. Germline V gives CDR1 LNHDA, CDR2 SQIVND (reference sequence). The chain's CDR3 is CASSIIAGVDTGELFF. Written as DNA, the CDR3 is TGTGCCAGTAGTATTATAGCGGGAGTCGACACCGGGGAGCTGTTTTTT. Full variable domain (rest looked up from reference TRBV19 and TRBJ2-2): DGGITQSPKYLFRKEGQNVTLSCEQNLNHDAMYWYRQDPGQGLRLIYYSQIVNDFQKGDIAEGYSVSREKKESFPLTVTSAQKNPTAFYLCASSIIAGVDTGELFFGEGSRLTVL.

Remarks on this clone: A read error may account for a junction end that differs from germline. This sample includes further DNA sequences coding for the same CDR3. This rearrangement joins TRBV9 to TRBJ2-5; D may correspond to TRBD1 or TRBD2 (5 bases each). The CDR3 has 15 amino acids. CDR1 and CDR2 from the germline V gene are SGDLS and YYNGEE. CDR3 residues: CASSARDQIWETQYF. DNA of the CDR3: TGTGCCAGTAGCGCCCGGGACCAGATTTGGGAGACCCAGTACTTC.

The CDR3 region is CASSRTGISSYNEQFF. CDR3 nucleotides: TGTGCCAGTAGCCGAACCGGGATAAGCTCCTACAATGAGCAGTTCTTC. The chain carries TRBV19 and TRBJ2-1, with TRBD2 as a possible D gene (5 bases). Looked up from germline, CDR1 is LNHDA and CDR2 is SQIVND (reference sequence). The CDR3 totals 16 residues. The V end was cut by 6 bases, the J end by 0 bases, with 15 bases between.

This clone counts as medium-sized (0.01 to 0.1%). This chain connects TRBV19 to TRBJ2-1; TRBD1 is a possible D gene (5 bases). Trimming removed 6 bases at V and 0 bases at J, with 15 bases between. Germline V gene data show CDR1 as LNHDA and CDR2 as SQIVND (reference sequence). The CDR3 has 16 amino acids. CDR3 in amino acids: CASRPQTASSYNEQFF. Here the CDR3 DNA reads TGTGCCAGTAGACCTCAGACAGCGAGCTCCTACAATGAGCAGTTCTTC.

V gene TRBV7-6 combines with J gene TRBJ2-5; D not certain. CDR1 and CDR2 from the germline V gene are SGHVS and FNYEAQ. This CDR3 is 17 amino acids long. Trimming shortened V by 2 bases and J by 1 base, and 17 bases separated the two germline ends. The chain's CDR3 is CASSLTRLTETQETQYF. The CDR3, as DNA: TGTGCCAGCAGCTTAACCCGCTTGACCGAAACCCAAGAGACCCAGTACTTC.

This clone came up once. Other DNA sequences in this specimen translate into the identical CDR3. The chain joins TRBV2 to TRBJ2-7; maybe TRBD2 (5 bases). The CDR3 covers 12 residues. Trimming took off 6 bases at V and 3 bases at J, with 9 bases between the two ends. In germline, CDR1 is SNHLY, CDR2 FYNNEI. CDR3 loop: CASRSRGYEQYF. The CDR3 nucleotides read TGTGCCAGCAGGTCCCGGGGCTACGAGCAGTACTTC. Looking up the rest from reference TRBV2 and TRBJ2-7 gives the full variable domain: EPEVTQTPSHQVTQMGQEVILRCVPISNHLYFYWYRQILGQKVEFLVSFYNNEISEKSEIFDDQFSVERPDGSNFTLKIRSTKLEDSAMYFCASRSRGYEQYFGPGTRLTVT.

The rearrangement joins TRBV7-2 to TRBJ1-2; D gene uncertain. Germline CDR1 SGHTA, CDR2 FQGNSA. Trimming removed 4 bases at V and 4 bases at J, with 7 bases between. CDR3 length equals 12 residues. DNA for the CDR3: TGTGCCAGCAGCTCATACCTCTATGGCTACACCTTC. It codes for CASSSYLYGYTF.

This clone occurred once. CDR3 coding DNA: TGCGCCAGCAGCCAGATAAAGGAAGAGCAGTACTTC. Translating it yields CASSQIKEEQYF. The chain joins TRBV4-1 to TRBJ2-7; no clear D gene. The V gene's germline CDR1 is MGHRA and CDR2 YSYEKL. V lost 3 bases, J lost 7 bases, and 10 bases lay in between. The CDR3 extends over 12 amino acids.

The chain is built from TRBV7-3 and TRBJ2-2, with no clear D. V was shortened by 4 bases and J by 7 bases, with 10 bases between the two germline ends. CDR3 length: 13 residues. Germline CDR1 SGHTA, CDR2 FQGTGA. The CDR3 is CASSSQKGGELFF. CDR3 in DNA: TGTGCCAGCAGCTCCCAGAAGGGCGGGGAGCTGTTTTTT. Looking up the rest from reference TRBV7-3 and TRBJ2-2 gives the full variable domain: GAGVSQTPSNKVTEKGKYVELRCDPISGHTALYWYRQSLGQGPEFLIYFQGTGAADDSGLPNDRFFAVRPEGSVSTLKIQRTERGDSAVYLCASSSQKGGELFFGEGSRLTVL.

The chain has TRBV9 and TRBJ1-3, with 8 bases aligning to TRBD1. V lost 7 bases, J lost 2 bases, and 2 bases stayed unmatched. This CDR3 comprises 13 residues. Per the germline V gene, CDR1 is SGDLS and CDR2 is YYNGEE. CDR3 loop: CASDRGAGNTIYF. The DNA for the CDR3 is TGTGCCAGCGACAGGGGAGCTGGAAACACCATATATTTT.

The chain links TRBV29-1 to TRBJ2-7; 7 nucleotides match TRBD1. The V gene end was trimmed by 6 bases and the J gene end by 3 bases; junction bases not matched to a gene: 20. Germline CDR1 is SQVTM and CDR2 is ANQGSEA. CDR3 length: 17 amino acids. CDR3 sequence (DNA): TGCAGCGTATCCGGGACAGCAGATCGACTAAGAAACTACGAGCAGTACTTC. This translates into CSVSGTADRLRNYEQYF.

The chain combines TRBV19 with TRBJ2-5; D unclear. CDR3 length: 13 residues. The V and J ends lost 0 bases and 5 bases respectively, with 7 bases between them. Germline V lookup: CDR1 LNHDA, CDR2 SQIVND (reference sequence). DNA for the CDR3: TGTGCCAGTAGTATAGAGGGCTTGGAGACCCAGTACTTC. Translating it yields CASSIEGLETQYF.

This rearrangement joins TRBV6-6 to TRBJ1-2; 7 nucleotides match TRBD1. CDR1 is MNHNY and CDR2 is SVGAGI in the germline V gene (reference sequence). V shed 3 bases, J shed 6 bases, and the junction held 4 bases outside the gene matches. The CDR3 length is 13 residues. Written as DNA, the CDR3 is TGTGCCAGCAGTTATCAACAGGGGAATGGCTACACCTTC. Translated: CASSYQQGNGYTF.